These 2 T cell receptor beta chains share one sample of origin, sequenced in a study of tumor-infiltrating lymphocytes in localized non-small cell lung cancer. Data came from immunoSEQ multiplex PCR; TCRdb stores just in-frame clones and leaves some out. The sample consists of 10,000 to 15,000 clones, approximately 71% of them appearing once. The sample taken for sequencing was lung tumor tissue. Source of these receptors: a human donor with non-small cell lung cancer.

The J gene is TRBJ1-2, the V gene TRBV29-1, with 9 bases matching TRBD1. CDR3 length: 12 residues. V shed 7 bases, J shed 4 bases, and the junction held 4 bases outside the gene matches. From germline, CDR1 is SQVTM and CDR2 ANQGSEA. Here the CDR3 reads CSGTGDSYGYTF. The CDR3 DNA is TGCAGCGGGACAGGGGATTCCTATGGCTACACCTTC.

The chain employs TRBV5-1 and TRBJ1-2; D is uncertain. Germline V lookup: CDR1 SGHRS, CDR2 YFSETQ. The V end lost 0 bases, the J end lost 1 base, and 13 bases lay between the germline ends. CDR3 length: 16 amino acids. The CDR3 DNA reads TGCGCCAGCAGCTTGGCCCTGGGGTTGGGTAACTATGGCTACACCTTC. This codes for CASSLALGLGNYGYTF.